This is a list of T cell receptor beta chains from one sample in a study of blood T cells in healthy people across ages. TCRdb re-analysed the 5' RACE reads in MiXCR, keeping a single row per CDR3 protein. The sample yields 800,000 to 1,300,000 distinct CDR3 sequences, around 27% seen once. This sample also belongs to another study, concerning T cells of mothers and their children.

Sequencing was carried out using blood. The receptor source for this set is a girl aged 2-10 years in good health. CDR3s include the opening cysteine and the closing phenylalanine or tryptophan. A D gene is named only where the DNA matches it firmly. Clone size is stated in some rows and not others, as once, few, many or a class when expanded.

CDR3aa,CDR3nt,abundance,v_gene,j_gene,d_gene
CASSLRVLQTPQDTQYF,TGCGCCAGCAGCTTGAGAGTTCTGCAGACTCCCCAGGATACGCAGTATTTT,few,TRBV5-1,TRBJ2-3,-
CASIRDSNTDTQYF,TGCGCCTCCATTCGGGACTCCAACACAGATACGCAGTATTTT,-,TRBV5-1,TRBJ2-3,-
CASSPRQGIYEQYF,TGTGCCAGCAGTCCTAGACAGGGGATTTACGAGCAGTACTTC,-,TRBV12-3/TRBV12-4,TRBJ2-7,TRBD1
CASSSGQGSPYYEQYF,TGTGCCAGCAGTTCCGGACAGGGGTCGCCATACTACGAGCAGTACTTC,few,TRBV27,TRBJ2-7,TRBD1
CSYKADLSGNEQFF,TGCAGCTACAAGGCCGACTTATCTGGCAATGAGCAGTTCTTC,-,TRBV29-1,TRBJ2-1,-
CASKPSTSASTDTQYF,TGTGCCAGCAAGCCCTCGACTAGCGCTAGCACAGATACGCAGTATTTT,-,TRBV2,TRBJ2-3,TRBD2
CASSQGGKEAFF,TGCGCCAGCAGCCAAGGGGGGAAAGAAGCTTTCTTT,-,TRBV4-1,TRBJ1-1,-
CASSLGAYNEQFF,TGTGCCAGCAGCTTGGGCGCCTACAATGAGCAGTTCTTC,many,TRBV7-2,TRBJ2-1,-
CASSLVGTGGLSGGYTF,TGTGCCAGCAGCTTAGTAGGGACAGGGGGACTCTCTGGTGGCTACACCTTC,-,TRBV7-2,TRBJ1-2,TRBD1
CASSPPRAGAVQETQYF,TGTGCCAGCAGCCCCCCTAGGGCGGGGGCCGTCCAAGAGACCCAGTACTTC,-,TRBV11-2,TRBJ2-5,-
CSINRGWSYNEQFF,TGCAGCATTAACAGGGGATGGTCCTACAATGAGCAGTTCTTC,-,TRBV29-1,TRBJ2-1,TRBD1
CASSLADSRLAKNIQYF,TGTGCCAGCAGCTTAGCCGATTCCAGGCTAGCCAAAAACATTCAGTACTTC,-,TRBV13,TRBJ2-4,-
CSVLSFYEQYF,TGCAGCGTTCTATCTTTCTACGAGCAGTACTTC,-,TRBV29-1,TRBJ2-7,-
CASSFGGEGYEKLFF,TGTGCCAGCAGCTTCGGTGGGGAAGGGTATGAAAAACTGTTTTTT,few,TRBV7-9,TRBJ1-4,-
CSARPSPALNTEAFF,TGCAGTGCTAGACCCTCGCCGGCCCTGAACACTGAAGCTTTCTTT,few,TRBV20-1,TRBJ1-1,-
CAISGVNTSYHEQYF,TGTGCCATCAGTGGCGTTAATACAAGTTACCACGAGCAGTACTTC,few,TRBV10-3,TRBJ2-7,-
CASSQGTGGLLSGANVLTF,TGCGCCAGCAGCCAAGGAACAGGGGGCCTACTCTCTGGGGCCAACGTCCTGACTTTC,few,TRBV4-3,TRBJ2-6,TRBD1
CASSQKREGEQFF,TGTGCCAGCAGCCAAAAGAGAGAGGGTGAGCAGTTCTTC,few,TRBV3-1,TRBJ2-1,-
CASSLADIPANYGYTF,TGTGCCAGCAGCTTAGCGGACATCCCAGCTAACTATGGCTACACCTTC,-,TRBV7-8,TRBJ1-2,-
CASSPGLAGASYEQYF,TGCGCCAGCAGCCCGGGACTAGCGGGGGCCTCCTACGAGCAGTACTTC,-,TRBV4-3,TRBJ2-7,TRBD2
CASSYRGVADTQYF,TGTGCCAGCAGTTACCGGGGGGTGGCAGATACGCAGTATTTT,-,TRBV6-6,TRBJ2-3,TRBD2
CASSTDSRGNSPLHF,TGTGCCAGCAGCACCGATTCCAGGGGTAATTCACCCCTCCACTTT,few,TRBV11-1,TRBJ1-6,-
CAIPDRDSHTF,TGTGCCATCCCGGACAGGGATAGCCACACCTTC,few,TRBV13,TRBJ1-2,TRBD1
CSVEDLRDGTDTQYF,TGCAGCGTTGAAGATCTGAGGGACGGCACAGATACGCAGTATTTT,-,TRBV29-1,TRBJ2-3,-
CASSLEPYNEQFF,TGTGCCAGCAGCTTAGAGCCTTACAATGAGCAGTTCTTC,many,TRBV7-3,TRBJ2-1,-
CASSPGLAGVGSEQYF,TGTGCCAGCAGTCCGGGACTAGCGGGAGTCGGGAGTGAGCAGTACTTC,once,TRBV28,TRBJ2-7,TRBD2
CASSQDRTYYEQYF,TGCGCCAGCAGCCAAGATAGGACATACTACGAGCAGTACTTC,-,TRBV4-3,TRBJ2-7,-
CASSLVASGGVSSYNEQFF,TGCGCCAGCAGCTTGGTCGCTAGCGGGGGGGTAAGCTCCTACAATGAGCAGTTCTTC,-,TRBV5-1,TRBJ2-1,TRBD2
CSARRRTQETQYF,TGCAGTGCTAGAAGGCGGACCCAAGAGACCCAGTACTTC,few,TRBV20-1,TRBJ2-5,-
CSARGGLDPTLLYGYTF,TGCAGTGCTAGAGGGGGATTGGACCCCACGCTTCTCTATGGCTACACCTTC,-,TRBV20-1,TRBJ1-2,-
CSVVQVAVETQYF,TGCAGCGTTGTGCAGGTCGCTGTAGAGACCCAGTACTTC,few,TRBV29-1,TRBJ2-5,-
CASSSAGTTAREQFF,TGTGCCAGCAGCTCCGCCGGGACTACCGCACGTGAGCAGTTCTTC,-,TRBV11-2,TRBJ2-1,TRBD2
CSVCQGLAGVNEQFF,TGCAGCGTCTGCCAGGGACTAGCGGGAGTAAATGAGCAGTTCTTC,few,TRBV29-1,TRBJ2-1,TRBD2
CASSHLAGGEETQYF,TGTGCCAGCAGCCACCTAGCGGGAGGGGAAGAGACCCAGTACTTC,few,TRBV3-1,TRBJ2-5,TRBD2
CSASGDLDEQYF,TGCAGCGCTAGTGGGGATCTCGACGAGCAGTACTTC,few,TRBV29-1,TRBJ2-7,-
CSVEDLQEIVISPQYF,TGCAGCGTTGAAGATCTTCAAGAGATTGTCATTAGCCCCCAGTACTTC,few,TRBV29-1,TRBJ2-5,-
CASSSRPYEQYF,TGTGCCAGCAGCTCGAGACCGTACGAGCAGTACTTC,-,TRBV7-9,TRBJ2-7,-
CASKRFDYGYTF,TGTGCCAGCAAAAGATTCGACTATGGCTACACCTTC,few,TRBV2,TRBJ1-2,-
CASSPQGLHTGELFF,TGTGCCAGCAGTCCACAGGGGTTGCACACCGGGGAGCTGTTTTTT,-,TRBV12-3/TRBV12-4,TRBJ2-2,TRBD1
CASSLFGAREDTQYF,TGTGCCAGCAGCTTATTTGGGGCGCGGGAAGATACGCAGTATTTT,-,TRBV5-8,TRBJ2-3,-
CSVVQPQHF,TGCAGCGTTGTTCAGCCCCAGCATTTT,-,TRBV29-1,TRBJ1-5,-
CASSIGDLQETQYF,TGCGCCAGCAGCATCGGAGACCTTCAAGAGACCCAGTACTTC,-,TRBV5-1,TRBJ2-5,-
CSARDPSPASTYNEQFF,TGCAGTGCTAGAGATCCGTCCCCAGCGTCAACCTACAATGAGCAGTTCTTC,-,TRBV20-1,TRBJ2-1,-
CASSPGTGCEQYF,TGTGCCAGCAGCCCTGGGACAGGCTGCGAGCAGTACTTC,few,TRBV7-9,TRBJ2-7,TRBD1
CASSLANRLLSGETQYF,TGCGCCAGCAGCTTGGCCAACAGGTTATTGTCAGGAGAGACCCAGTACTTC,few,TRBV5-1,TRBJ2-5,-
CASSYDQRGEQFF,TGTGCCAGCAGTTACGACCAACGGGGTGAGCAGTTCTTC,few,TRBV6-6,TRBJ2-1,-
CASSEYEKTQYF,TGTGCCAGCAGTGAATATGAGAAGACCCAGTACTTC,few,TRBV25-1,TRBJ2-5,-
CSAMDSYYGYTF,TGCAGTGCTATGGACAGTTACTACGGCTACACCTTC,few,TRBV20-1,TRBJ1-2,-
CASIDRLLAKNIQYF,TGTGCCAGCATTGACAGGTTGCTAGCCAAAAACATTCAGTACTTC,few,TRBV6-1,TRBJ2-4,-
CASVSSPGNYGYTF,TGTGCCAGCGTGTCATCACCAGGGAACTATGGCTACACCTTC,few,TRBV2,TRBJ1-2,-
CATSTGASDTQYF,TGTGCCACCAGCACTGGGGCCTCAGATACGCAGTATTTT,-,TRBV15,TRBJ2-3,-
CASRFRVEDSPLHF,TGCGCCAGCAGGTTTCGGGTGGAGGATTCACCCCTCCACTTT,few,TRBV5-1,TRBJ1-6,-